This TCR beta chain was retrieved from a study of blood T cells in healthy people across ages. Overall study findings and caveats: Compared with aged donors, long-lived donors showed fewer expanded clones, suggesting selection.

Deletions cut 10 bases from V and 5 bases from J, with 8 bases between. The CDR3 contains 11 residues. The germline V gene has CDR1 KGHDR and CDR2 SFDVKD. Concerning this clonotype itself: Its antigen remains unidentified.

Primed by a sample-barcoded 5' primer and a J-beta primer mix, a second PCR proceeded for roughly 7 to 11 cycles. Every molecule of cDNA carried a tag from a template-switch adaptor with 12 random nucleotides. TCRdb processed the 5' RACE reads anew with MiXCR; each CDR3 protein has one entry. The sample records over 600,000 distinct CDR3 sequences, approximately 40% being singletons. The genes are TRBV24-1 and TRBJ2-1; D is ambiguous. The receptor's source is an elderly man in good health. The sequenced material came from blood. This chain's CDR3 is CATGYNNEQFF. CDR3 coding DNA: TGTGCCACGGGATATAACAATGAGCAGTTCTTC.